What follows are 10 T cell receptor beta chains derived from one specimen sequenced in a study of T-cell reconstitution after alpha-beta-depleted transplantation in children (dated by TCRdb to about 2016). The library was prepared using PCR. Sequencing relied on an Illumina HiSeq 2500. TCR library preparation used molecular barcoding, with unique molecular identifiers applied to normalize quantification of the TCRbeta repertoire. TCRdb trimmed public reads at Q25 via fastp, called clones via MiXCR and kept in-frame beta chains. Entries are consolidated by CDR3 protein sequence, retaining the most common genes and DNA. This sample gives hundreds of thousands of distinct CDR3 sequences in total; over 15% of them show up just once. Approximately 1% of the sample lies in the top ten. Sequencing was performed on PBMCs from the stem cell graft donor, taken from the stem cell graft. The receptors here all came from a human donor who donated a stem cell graft to a child with acute myeloid leukemia.

This clonotype was counted a few times. This sequence joins TRBV24-1 and TRBJ1-1; TRBD1 matches at 10 bases. This CDR3 contains 15 residues. Germline V gene sequence: CDR1 KGHDR, CDR2 SFDVKD. V dropped 3 bases and J dropped 7; count of bases not matched to a gene: 7. The DNA of the CDR3 is TGTGCCACCAGTGATGGAGACAGGGGGCATGATGAAGCTTTCTTT. Translation gives CATSDGDRGHDEAFF.

This clonotype has more than one count but fewer than ten. The chain recombines TRBV24-1 with TRBJ2-2, with 9 bases matching TRBD1. Germline trimming cut 6 bases from V and 6 bases from J; bases unmatched to any gene: 4. Germline-derived CDR1 and CDR2 are KGHDR and SFDVKD. The CDR3 contains 14 residues. The CDR3 DNA reads TGTGCCACCAGTACCACAGGGGGCTCCGGGGAGCTGTTTTTT. Residues: CATSTTGGSGELFF.

The DNA of the CDR3 is TGCGCCAGCAGCTACCACTCACTCGGGGCAGACTCTAATGAGCAGTTCTTC. It codes for CASSYHSLGADSNEQFF. The rearrangement joins TRBV5-1 to TRBJ2-1; tentatively, D is TRBD1 or TRBD2 (5 bases each). CDR1 is SGHRS, CDR2 YFSETQ, per germline. Trimming pared 3 bases from V and 7 bases from J, leaving 23 bases between. There are 17 residues in the CDR3.

This clonotype was seen ten or more times. V is TRBV29-1 and J is TRBJ2-7; perhaps TRBD1 as D (6 bases). Trimming left V 4 bases short and J 0 bases short, with 13 bases between. Germline V gene sequence: CDR1 SQVTM, CDR2 ANQGSEA. The CDR3 runs 14 residues. CDR3 loop: CSVGRDTSSYEQYF. In DNA, the CDR3 is TGCAGCGTTGGCCGGGACACCAGCTCCTACGAGCAGTACTTC.

A single count supports this clonotype. V is TRBV7-2 and J is TRBJ1-5; weak D call: TRBD1 (5 bases). The CDR3 loop spans 16 amino acids. Germline lookup yields CDR1 SGHTA and CDR2 FQGNSA. Trimming cost V 1 base and J 4 bases, with 14 bases left between them. CDR3 protein: CASSLGVRVRNQPQHF. The DNA of the CDR3 is TGTGCCAGCAGCTTAGGGGTCAGGGTAAGAAATCAGCCCCAGCATTTT.

This clonotype was seen repeatedly, ten times or more. The CDR3 coding sequence is TGCAGTGCTAGAGATCAGGGAACGGCGAACACTGAAGCTTTCTTT. It specifies CSARDQGTANTEAFF. The chain has TRBV20-1 and TRBJ1-1, with D perhaps TRBD1 (5 bases). Trimming cost V 0 bases and J 1 base, with 12 bases left between them. CDR1 is DFQATT, CDR2 SNEGSKA, per germline (reference sequence). The CDR3 length is 15 residues.

This clonotype was observed a few times. V gene TRBV2 combines with J gene TRBJ2-1; no clear D. With 8 bases removed from V and 0 bases from J, the gap between germline ends came to 8 bases. Germline V lookup: CDR1 SNHLY, CDR2 FYNNEI. The CDR3 has 13 amino acids. For the CDR3, the DNA is TGTGCCAGCCAGATTAGCTCCTACAATGAGCAGTTCTTC. This translates into CASQISSYNEQFF.

The rearrangement joins TRBV20-1 to TRBJ2-5, with TRBD2 matching over 7 bases. The CDR3 is made up of 12 amino acids. Germline lookup yields CDR1 DFQATT and CDR2 SNEGSKA (reference sequence). V lost 6 bases, J lost 2 bases, and 3 bases stayed unmatched. CDR3 region: CSAARGQETQYF. The CDR3 DNA is TGCAGTGCAGCGCGGGGGCAAGAGACCCAGTACTTC.

V is TRBV6-1 and J is TRBJ2-1, with 12 bases aligning to TRBD2. CDR3 length equals 15 residues. The V gene end was trimmed by 6 bases and the J gene end by 8 bases; junction bases not matched to a gene: 8. The germline V gene has CDR1 MNHNS and CDR2 SASEGT. The DNA of the CDR3 is TGTGCCAGCAGACCCACTAGCGGGGGGAGCGATGAGCAGTTCTTC. Its protein product is CASRPTSGGSDEQFF.

Turning to this clonotype: This may arise from a read error, as a much more abundant clone is one base away. This chain connects TRBV5-6 to TRBJ2-3; perhaps TRBD2 as D (6 bases). Per germline, CDR1 SGHDT and CDR2 YYEEEE. The CDR3 has 17 residues. The CDR3 spells CAGSLDGGAVSTDTQYF. CDR3 coding DNA: TGTGCCGGCAGCTTGGACGGGGGAGCAGTTTCAACAGATACGCAGTATTTT.